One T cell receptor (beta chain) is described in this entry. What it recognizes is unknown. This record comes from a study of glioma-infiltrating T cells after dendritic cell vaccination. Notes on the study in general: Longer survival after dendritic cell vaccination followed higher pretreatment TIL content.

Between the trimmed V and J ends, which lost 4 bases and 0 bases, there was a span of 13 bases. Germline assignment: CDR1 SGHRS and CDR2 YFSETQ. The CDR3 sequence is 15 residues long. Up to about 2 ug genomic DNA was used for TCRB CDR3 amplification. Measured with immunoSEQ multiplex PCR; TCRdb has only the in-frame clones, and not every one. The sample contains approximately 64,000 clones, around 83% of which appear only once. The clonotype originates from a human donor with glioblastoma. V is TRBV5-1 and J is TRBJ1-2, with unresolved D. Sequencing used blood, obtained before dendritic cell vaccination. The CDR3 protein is CASSQLGVANYGYTF. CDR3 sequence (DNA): TGCGCCAGCAGCCAGTTGGGAGTTGCTAACTATGGCTACACCTTC.